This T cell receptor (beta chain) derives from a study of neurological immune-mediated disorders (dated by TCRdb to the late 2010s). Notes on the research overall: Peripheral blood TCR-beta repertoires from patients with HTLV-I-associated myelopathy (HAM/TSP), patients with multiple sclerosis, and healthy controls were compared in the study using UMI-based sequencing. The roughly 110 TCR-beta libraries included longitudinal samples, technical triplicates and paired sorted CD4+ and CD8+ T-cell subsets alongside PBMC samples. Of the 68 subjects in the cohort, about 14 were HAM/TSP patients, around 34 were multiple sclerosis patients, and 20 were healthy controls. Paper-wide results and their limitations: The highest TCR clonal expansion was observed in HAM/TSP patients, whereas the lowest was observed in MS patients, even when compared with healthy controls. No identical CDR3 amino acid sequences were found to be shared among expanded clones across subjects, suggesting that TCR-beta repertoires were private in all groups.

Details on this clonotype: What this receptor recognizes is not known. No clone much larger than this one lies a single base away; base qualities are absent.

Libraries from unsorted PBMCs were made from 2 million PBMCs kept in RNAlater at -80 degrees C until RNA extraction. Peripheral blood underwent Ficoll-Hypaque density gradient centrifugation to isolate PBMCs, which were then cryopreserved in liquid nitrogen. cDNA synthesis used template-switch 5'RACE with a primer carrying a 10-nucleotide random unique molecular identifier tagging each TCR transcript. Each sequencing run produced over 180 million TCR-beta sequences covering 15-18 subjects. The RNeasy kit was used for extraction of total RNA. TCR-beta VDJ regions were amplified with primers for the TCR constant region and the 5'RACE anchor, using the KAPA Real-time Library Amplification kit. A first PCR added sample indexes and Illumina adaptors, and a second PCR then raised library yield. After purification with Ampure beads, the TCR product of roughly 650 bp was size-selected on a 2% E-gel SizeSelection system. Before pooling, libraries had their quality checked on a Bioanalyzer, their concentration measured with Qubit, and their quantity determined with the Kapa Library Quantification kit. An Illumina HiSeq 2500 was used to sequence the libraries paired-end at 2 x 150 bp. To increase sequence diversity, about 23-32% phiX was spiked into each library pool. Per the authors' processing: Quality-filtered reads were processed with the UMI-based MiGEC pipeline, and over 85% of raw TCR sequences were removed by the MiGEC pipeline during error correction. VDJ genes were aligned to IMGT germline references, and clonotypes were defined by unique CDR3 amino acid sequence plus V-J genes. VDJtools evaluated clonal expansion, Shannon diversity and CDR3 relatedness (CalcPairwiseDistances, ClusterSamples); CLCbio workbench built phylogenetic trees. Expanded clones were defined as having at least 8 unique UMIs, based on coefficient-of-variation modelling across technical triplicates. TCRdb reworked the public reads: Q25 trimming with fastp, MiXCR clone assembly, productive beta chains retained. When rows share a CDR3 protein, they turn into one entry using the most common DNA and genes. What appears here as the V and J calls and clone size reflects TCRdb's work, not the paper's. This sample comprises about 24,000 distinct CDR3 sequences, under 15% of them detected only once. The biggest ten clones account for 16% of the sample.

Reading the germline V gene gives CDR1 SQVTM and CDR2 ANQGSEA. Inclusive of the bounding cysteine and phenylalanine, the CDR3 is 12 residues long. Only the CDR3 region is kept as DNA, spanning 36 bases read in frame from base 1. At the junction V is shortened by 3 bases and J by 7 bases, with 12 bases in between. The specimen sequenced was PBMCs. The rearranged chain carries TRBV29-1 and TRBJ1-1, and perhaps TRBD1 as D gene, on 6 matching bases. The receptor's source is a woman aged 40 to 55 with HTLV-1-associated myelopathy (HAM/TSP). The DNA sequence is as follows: TGCAGCGTTGACGGGGGCGGTTATGAAGCTTTCTTT. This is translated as CSVDGGGYEAFF.